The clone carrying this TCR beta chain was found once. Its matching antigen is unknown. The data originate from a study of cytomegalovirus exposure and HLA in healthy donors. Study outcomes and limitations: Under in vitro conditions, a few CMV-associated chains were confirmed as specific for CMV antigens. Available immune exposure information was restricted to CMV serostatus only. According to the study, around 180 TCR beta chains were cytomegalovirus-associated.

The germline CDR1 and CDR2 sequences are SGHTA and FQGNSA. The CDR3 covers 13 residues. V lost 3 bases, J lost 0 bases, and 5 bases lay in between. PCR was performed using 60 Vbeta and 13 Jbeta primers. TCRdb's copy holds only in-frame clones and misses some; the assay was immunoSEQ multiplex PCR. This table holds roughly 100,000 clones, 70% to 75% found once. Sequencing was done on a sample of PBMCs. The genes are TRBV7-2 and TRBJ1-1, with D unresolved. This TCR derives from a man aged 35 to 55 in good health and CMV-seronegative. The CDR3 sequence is CASSFDLNTEAFF. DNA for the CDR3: TGTGCCAGCAGCTTCGACTTGAACACTGAAGCTTTCTTT.